The next 29 T cell receptor beta chains were all read from a single sample in a study of control samples from healthy donors and cancer patients. Sequencing used immunoSEQ multiplex PCR; TCRdb keeps in-frame clones, though not all of them. The sample has 150,000 or so clones; around 95% are singletons. Material for sequencing was blood. Source of these receptors: a woman between 55 and 75 years old in good health.

This clone came up a few times. The rearrangement links TRBV6-4 to TRBJ2-3; TRBD1 matches at 12 bases. Trimming cost V 6 bases and J 8 bases; bases outside gene matches: 9. There are 15 residues in the CDR3. Germline CDR1 is MRHNA and CDR2 is SNTAGT. The CDR3 DNA follows: TGTGCCAGCAGGGGGACAGGGGGCAGAAAGGCTACGCAGTATTTT. Translating gives CASRGTGGRKATQYF.

This chain joins TRBV7-9 and TRBJ1-5, with D perhaps TRBD1 (6 bases). The germline V gene has CDR1 SEHNR and CDR2 FQNEAQ (reference sequence). Deletions cut 5 bases from V and 3 bases from J, with 11 bases between. The CDR3 consists of 14 residues. As DNA, the CDR3 is TGTGCCAGCAGCCGGGACATCTCCAATCAGCCCCAGCATTTT. Amino acid sequence: CASSRDISNQPQHF.

The V call is TRBV5-6, the J call TRBJ2-7; D uncertain. CDR3 size: 12 residues. V lost 4 bases, J lost 4 bases, and 9 bases lay in between. The V gene's germline CDR1 is SGHDT and CDR2 YYEEEE. Here the CDR3 reads CASSKDKYEQYF. The CDR3 DNA reads TGTGCCAGCAGCAAAGACAAGTACGAGCAGTACTTC. Together with reference TRBV5-6 and TRBJ2-7, the CDR3 gives the full variable domain: DAGVTQSPTHLIKTRGQQVTLRCSPKSGHDTVSWYQQALGQGPQFIFQYYEEEERQRGNFPDRFSGHQFPNYSSELNVNALLLGDSALYLCASSKDKYEQYFGPGTRLTVT.

The rearrangement links TRBV6-5 to TRBJ2-7; 9 nucleotides align to TRBD1. CDR1 and CDR2 (germline): MNHEY, SVGAGI. Trimming at V came to 5 bases and at J to 7 bases, leaving 9 bases not matched to a gene. CDR3 length: 14 amino acids. The CDR3 DNA follows: TGTGCCAGCAGTCAGGGACAGGGTTGGGGGGAGCAGTACTTC. Protein: CASSQGQGWGEQYF.

The CDR3 here is CASSRGSETQYF. The CDR3 DNA reads as TGTGCCAGCAGCAGGGGGTCGGAGACCCAGTACTTC. The V call is TRBV6-2 or TRBV6-3, the J call TRBJ2-5, with 7 bases lining up with TRBD1. The V gene end was trimmed by 6 bases and the J gene end by 5 bases; junction bases not matched to a gene: 3. Germline V CDR1 and CDR2: MNHEY, SVGEGT. The CDR3 has 12 residues.

The rearrangement links TRBV18 to TRBJ1-1; D is ambiguous. The CDR3 loop spans 14 amino acids. CDR1 KGHSH and CDR2 LQKENI come from the germline V gene. V was pared by 3 bases and J by 1 base, with 9 bases between. CDR3 DNA sequence: TGTGCCAGCTCACCCGCCATCGAGAACACTGAAGCTTTCTTT. It encodes CASSPAIENTEAFF.

This chain connects TRBV7-2 to TRBJ2-5, with TRBD2 identical over 13 bases. Per germline, CDR1 SGHTA and CDR2 FQGNSA. The CDR3 is 16 residues long. V was clipped by 5 bases and J by 4 bases; unmatched bases: 7. CDR3 sequence reads: CASSLTLAGGIETQYF. CDR3 bases: TGTGCCAGCAGCCTTACACTAGCGGGGGGGATAGAGACCCAGTACTTC. Looking up the rest from reference TRBV7-2 and TRBJ2-5 gives the full variable domain: GAGVSQSPSNKVTEKGKDVELRCDPISGHTALYWYRQSLGQGLEFLIYFQGNSAPDKSGLPSDRFSAERTGGSVSTLTIQRTQQEDSAVYLCASSLTLAGGIETQYFGPGTRLLVL.

This sequence joins TRBV9 and TRBJ2-1, with TRBD2 identical over 8 bases. The length of the CDR3 is 14 residues. Per the germline V gene, CDR1 is SGDLS and CDR2 is YYNGEE. V lost 4 bases to trimming and J lost 6 bases; unmatched junction nucleotides: 6. The CDR3 nucleotides are TGTGCCAGCAGCCCTGGGCGGGGGGTCAATGAGCAGTTCTTC. This translates into CASSPGRGVNEQFF.

The J gene is TRBJ1-2, the V gene TRBV5-6, with D possibly being TRBD1 (5 bases). This CDR3 has 18 residues. CDR1 SGHDT and CDR2 YYEEEE come from the germline V gene. Trimming cost V 0 bases and J 0 bases, with 18 bases left between them. The CDR3 loop reads CASSLARAADWANYGYTF. CDR3 DNA: TGTGCCAGCAGCTTGGCCAGGGCCGCCGATTGGGCTAACTATGGCTACACCTTC. Supplemented by reference TRBV5-6 and TRBJ1-2, the full variable domain reads DAGVTQSPTHLIKTRGQQVTLRCSPKSGHDTVSWYQQALGQGPQFIFQYYEEEERQRGNFPDRFSGHQFPNYSSELNVNALLLGDSALYLCASSLARAADWANYGYTFGSGTRLTVV.

V usage is TRBV19 and J usage is TRBJ1-3, with a weak D call TRBD1 (6 bases). Trimming cost V 1 base and J 5 bases, with 12 bases left between them. The CDR3 covers 15 residues. Germline-derived CDR1 and CDR2 are LNHDA and SQIVND (reference sequence). In DNA form, the CDR3 reads TGTGCCAGTAGTATAGCGGGACACCGAAGAAACACCATATATTTT. Protein sequence: CASSIAGHRRNTIYF.

This chain uses TRBV2 with TRBJ1-2; maybe TRBD1 (6 bases). V lost 1 base to trimming and J lost 6 bases, with 9 bases between them. There are 13 residues in the CDR3. Germline values: CDR1 SNHLY, CDR2 FYNNEI. This chain's CDR3 is CASSEGQGHGYTF. Here the CDR3 DNA reads TGTGCCAGCAGTGAAGGGCAGGGGCATGGCTACACCTTC.

V usage is TRBV6-1 and J usage is TRBJ1-2, with D uncertain. Germline V CDR1 and CDR2: MNHNS, SASEGT. CDR3 length: 17 residues. V lost 2 bases to trimming and J lost 4 bases, with 20 bases between them. The CDR3 here is CASSERVTVSHVYGYTF. CDR3 nucleotides: TGTGCCAGCAGTGAAAGGGTGACGGTGTCCCATGTCTATGGCTACACCTTC.

V gene TRBV29-1 combines with J gene TRBJ1-2; D remains ambiguous. This CDR3 is built from 12 residues. CDR1 is SQVTM and CDR2 is ANQGSEA in the germline V gene. V lost 5 bases, J lost 4 bases, and 11 bases lay in between. The CDR3 DNA reads TGCAGCGTTCCCCGGACGTTCTATGGCTACACCTTC. This encodes CSVPRTFYGYTF.

For the CDR3, the DNA is TGTGCCAGCAGTTATCGGACCCTCGAGAGCAATCAGCCCCAGCATTTT. Protein: CASSYRTLESNQPQHF. The J gene is TRBJ1-5, the V gene TRBV6-2 or TRBV6-3; D is unresolved. Trimming pared 3 bases from V and 1 base from J, leaving 13 bases between. The CDR3 is 16 residues long. Germline V gene sequence: CDR1 MNHEY, CDR2 SVGEGT.

The V call is TRBV24-1, the J call TRBJ2-1; 10 nucleotides agree with TRBD2. J gave up 8 bases and V 2 bases, and 5 bases lay outside the gene matches. The length of the CDR3 is 15 residues. The germline CDR1 and CDR2 sequences are KGHDR and SFDVKD. The CDR3 protein is CATSDSGTSADEQFF. The CDR3 DNA is TGTGCCACCAGTGATTCCGGGACTAGCGCGGATGAGCAGTTCTTC.

The chain has TRBV19 and TRBJ2-6; perhaps TRBD2 as D (5 bases). Germline lookup yields CDR1 LNHDA and CDR2 SQIVND (reference sequence). V was trimmed by 2 bases and J by 1 base, leaving 15 bases between them. The CDR3 is 18 amino acids. Here the CDR3 reads CASSIRAGLRSGANVLTF. The CDR3 DNA sequence: TGTGCCAGTAGTATAAGGGCTGGACTTCGATCTGGGGCCAACGTCCTGACTTTC.

The chain links TRBV3-1 (or the pseudogene TRBV3-2) to TRBJ2-4; 9 bases line up with TRBD1. With 5 bases clipped from V and 8 bases from J, the junction kept 13 bases outside the gene matches. This CDR3 has 16 residues. Germline CDR1 reads LGHDT; CDR2 reads YNNKEL (reference sequence). The CDR3 DNA reads as TGTGCCAGCAGCGTATCCGGGACAGGGCGAAGGGACATTCAGTACTTC. This translates into CASSVSGTGRRDIQYF.

This chain joins TRBV7-9 and TRBJ2-3, with a tentative D call TRBD2 (7 bases). The germline CDR1 and CDR2 sequences are SEHNR and FQNEAQ (reference sequence). The CDR3 runs 14 residues. This CDR3 reads CAGVGGADPDTQYF. In DNA, the CDR3 is TGTGCAGGTGTAGGGGGGGCCGACCCAGATACGCAGTATTTT.

The chain couples TRBV5-6 to TRBJ2-3; a possible D gene is TRBD1 (5 bases). The CDR3 loop spans 14 amino acids. The germline V gene encodes CDR1 SGHDT and CDR2 YYEEEE. Trimming stripped 4 bases from V and 6 bases from J, with 15 bases between. The CDR3 DNA follows: TGTGCCAGCAGCCTCAGGACACGGCGGGATACGCAGTATTTT. Translation: CASSLRTRRDTQYF.

The chain couples TRBV5-1 to TRBJ2-3; D might be TRBD2 (6 bases). Germline V gene sequence: CDR1 SGHRS, CDR2 YFSETQ. The CDR3 is made up of 16 amino acids. V lost 1 base, J lost 4 bases, and 16 bases lay in between. CDR3: CASSLKFNGGADTQYF. CDR3 sequence (DNA): TGCGCCAGCAGCTTGAAGTTCAACGGAGGGGCAGATACGCAGTATTTT.

The chain combines TRBV5-1 with TRBJ1-2; a weak D match, TRBD1 (5 bases). The CDR3 runs 16 residues. From germline, CDR1 is SGHRS and CDR2 YFSETQ. With 1 base removed from V and 2 bases from J, the gap between germline ends came to 15 bases. The DNA of the CDR3 is TGCGCCAGCAGCTTGTTAGGGGACCCCAAGAACTATGGCTACACCTTC. This codes for CASSLLGDPKNYGYTF.

The J gene is TRBJ2-5, the V gene TRBV5-1; 14 nucleotides agree with TRBD2. Losses at the gene ends were 3 bases for V and 2 bases for J; bases not matched to a gene: 6. There are 17 residues in the CDR3. Germline V lookup: CDR1 SGHRS, CDR2 YFSETQ. CDR3 nucleotides: TGCGCCAGCAGCTCCGGACTAGCGGGGGGACTACAAGAGACCCAGTACTTC. Translating gives CASSSGLAGGLQETQYF.

This clone was observed a few times. The chain carries TRBV7-2 and TRBJ1-1, with D unresolved. This CDR3 spans 13 amino acids. CDR1 and CDR2 from the germline V gene are SGHTA and FQGNSA. Trimming shortened V by 5 bases and J by 4 bases, and 11 bases separated the two germline ends. DNA of the CDR3: TGTGCCAGCAGCCTTGGACGGACCACTGAAGCTTTCTTT. Translated: CASSLGRTTEAFF.

This rearrangement joins TRBV11-2 to TRBJ1-6; D unresolved. V was trimmed by 5 bases and J by 0 bases, leaving 14 bases between them. CDR1 is SGHAT and CDR2 is FQNNGV in the germline V gene. CDR3 length: 17 residues. CDR3 bases: TGTGCCAGCAGCCGACGGGGAAGGACCTCCTATAATTCACCCCTCCACTTT. The encoded protein is CASSRRGRTSYNSPLHF.

The chain couples TRBV30 to TRBJ1-5, with 7 bases matching TRBD1. The CDR3 has 13 amino acids. Trimming cost V 1 base and J 7 bases; bases outside gene matches: 4. Germline CDR1 GTSNPN, CDR2 SVGIG (reference sequence). The CDR3, as DNA: TGTGCCTGGAGTGCGACAGGGAAACAGCCCCAGCATTTT. This codes for CAWSATGKQPQHF.

The rearrangement joins TRBV6-1 to TRBJ2-4; TRBD2 might be the D (5 bases). The CDR3 is 15 residues long. Per the germline V gene, CDR1 is MNHNS and CDR2 is SASEGT. V was shortened by 3 bases and J by 3 bases, with 12 bases between the two germline ends. CDR3 coding DNA: TGTGCCAGCAGTGATGGGAGTCTAGTCAAAAACATTCAGTACTTC. Its protein is CASSDGSLVKNIQYF.

This clone was seen more than once but under ten times. The chain employs TRBV25-1 and TRBJ1-1, with 8 bases aligning to TRBD1. The CDR3 consists of 15 residues. The J segment lost 5 bases and the V segment lost 0 bases, leaving 5 bases of the junction unmatched. The germline V gene has CDR1 MGHDK and CDR2 SYGVNS. For the CDR3, the DNA is TGTGCCAGCAGTGAATATGGACAGGGAAGGACTGAAGCTTTCTTT. This gives the protein CASSEYGQGRTEAFF.

This chain uses TRBV7-2 with TRBJ1-1; 10 bases match TRBD1. V shed 5 bases and J 3 bases; nucleotides not matched to a gene: 15. The CDR3 contains 18 residues. Germline CDR1 reads SGHTA; CDR2 reads FQGNSA. The CDR3 nucleotides read TGTGCCAGCAGCCCCAGTTCGACAGGGGGCCGCACGGACACTGAAGCTTTCTTT. This encodes CASSPSSTGGRTDTEAFF.

This clone was recorded once. The chain employs TRBV23-1 and TRBJ1-2, with a tentative D call TRBD1 (5 bases). TRBV23-1 is reported as an ORF; its role is uncertain. CDR3 length: 15 residues. Trimming took off 6 bases at V and 7 bases at J, with 21 bases between the two ends. In nucleotides, the CDR3 is TGCGCCAGCAGAGACGGGCCAGCTCTTAGGGGTGGCTACACCTTC. This translates into CASRDGPALRGGYTF.